The 5 T cell receptor beta chains below were found in one sample sequenced in a study of blood T cell repertoires in COVID-19. TCRdb keeps only in-frame clones here, not all; method: immunoSEQ multiplex PCR. The data hold about 180,000 clones, with over 75% observed a single time. Sequenced sample: PBMCs or T cells enriched from blood (not recorded which). All receptors come from a human donor with acute COVID-19. The donor label of this sample is uncertain.

The chain links TRBV27 to TRBJ1-4; D ambiguous. V was cut by 3 bases and J by 7 bases, with 12 bases left in between. Germline lookup yields CDR1 MNHEY and CDR2 SMNVEV (reference sequence). The CDR3 contains 14 residues. CDR3 in amino acids: CASSFRQRGEKLFF. In DNA form, the CDR3 reads TGTGCCAGCAGTTTCAGGCAGCGGGGTGAAAAACTGTTTTTT.

The CDR3 DNA reads TGTGCCAGCAGTCCCCTGGGACTAGCGGGGGGAGGCTCCTACGAGCAGTACTTC. Translated: CASSPLGLAGGGSYEQYF. The chain is built from TRBV6-6 and TRBJ2-7; 15 bases line up with TRBD2. V was pared by 5 bases and J by 0 bases, with 8 bases of the junction left unmatched. Germline V gene lookup returns CDR1 MNHNY and CDR2 SVGAGI (reference sequence). This CDR3 has 18 amino acids.

The J gene is TRBJ2-7, the V gene TRBV6-6; the D gene is possibly TRBD1 (5 bases). The V end was cut by 2 bases, the J end by 4 bases, with 9 bases between. The CDR3 runs 13 residues. From germline, CDR1 is MNHNY and CDR2 SVGAGI (reference sequence). The DNA of the CDR3 is TGTGCCAGCAGTTACCCAGGGCAATACGAGCAGTACTTC. Its protein is CASSYPGQYEQYF.

The V gene is TRBV19, the J gene TRBJ2-1; D call uncertain. Trimming stripped 5 bases from V and 0 bases from J, with 11 bases between. This CDR3 has 15 residues. Germline CDR1 is LNHDA and CDR2 is SQIVND (reference sequence). The CDR3 bases are TGTGCCAGTAGTTCCAGCGCGCGCTCCTACAATGAGCAGTTCTTC. This gives the protein CASSSSARSYNEQFF.

The V call is TRBV19, the J call TRBJ1-2; unclear D gene. The germline CDR1 and CDR2 sequences are LNHDA and SQIVND (reference sequence). The V end lost 7 bases, the J end lost 4 bases, and 13 bases lay between the germline ends. CDR3 length: 13 residues. CDR3 region: CASIAGFGYGYTF. The CDR3 DNA follows: TGTGCCAGTATTGCGGGGTTTGGCTATGGCTACACCTTC.